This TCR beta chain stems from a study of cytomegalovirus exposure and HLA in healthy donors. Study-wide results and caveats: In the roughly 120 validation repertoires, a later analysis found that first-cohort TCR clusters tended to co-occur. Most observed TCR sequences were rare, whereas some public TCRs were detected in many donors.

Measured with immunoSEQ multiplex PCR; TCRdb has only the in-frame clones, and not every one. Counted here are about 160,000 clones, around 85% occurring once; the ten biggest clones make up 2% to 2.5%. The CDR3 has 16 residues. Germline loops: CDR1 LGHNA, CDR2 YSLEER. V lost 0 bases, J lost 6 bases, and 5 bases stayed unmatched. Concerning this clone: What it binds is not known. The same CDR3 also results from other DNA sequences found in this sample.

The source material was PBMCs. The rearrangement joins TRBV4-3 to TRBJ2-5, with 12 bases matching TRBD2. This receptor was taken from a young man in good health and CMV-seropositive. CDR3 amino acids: CASSQDLAGGRKTQYF. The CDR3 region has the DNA TGCGCCAGCAGCCAAGATCTAGCGGGGGGGCGAAAGACCCAGTACTTC.